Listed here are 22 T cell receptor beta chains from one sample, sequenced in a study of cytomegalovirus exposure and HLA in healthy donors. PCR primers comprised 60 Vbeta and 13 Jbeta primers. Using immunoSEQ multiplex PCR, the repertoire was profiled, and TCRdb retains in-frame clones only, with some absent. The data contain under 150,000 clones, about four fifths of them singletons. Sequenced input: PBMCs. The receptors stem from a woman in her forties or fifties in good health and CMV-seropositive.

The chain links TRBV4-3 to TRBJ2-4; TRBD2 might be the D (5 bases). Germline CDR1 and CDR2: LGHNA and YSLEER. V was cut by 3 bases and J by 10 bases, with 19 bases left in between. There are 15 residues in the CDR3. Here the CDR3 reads CASSQGREHLPIQYF. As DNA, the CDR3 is TGCGCCAGCAGCCAGGGTAGGGAGCATCTTCCTATTCAGTACTTC.

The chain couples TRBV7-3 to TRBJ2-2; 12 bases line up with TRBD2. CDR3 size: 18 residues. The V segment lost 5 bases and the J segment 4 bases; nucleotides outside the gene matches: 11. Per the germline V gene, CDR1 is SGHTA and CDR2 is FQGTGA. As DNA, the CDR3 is TGTGCCAGCAGCCCACCGCCTAGCGGGGGGGCAGGCACCGGGGAGCTGTTTTTT. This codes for CASSPPPSGGAGTGELFF.

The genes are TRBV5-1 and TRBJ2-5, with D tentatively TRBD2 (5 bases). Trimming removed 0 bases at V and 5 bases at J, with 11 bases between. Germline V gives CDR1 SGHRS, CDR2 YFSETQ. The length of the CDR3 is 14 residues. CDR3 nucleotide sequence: TGCGCCAGCAGCTTGGTGGCGGTAGCGGAGACCCAGTACTTC. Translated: CASSLVAVAETQYF.

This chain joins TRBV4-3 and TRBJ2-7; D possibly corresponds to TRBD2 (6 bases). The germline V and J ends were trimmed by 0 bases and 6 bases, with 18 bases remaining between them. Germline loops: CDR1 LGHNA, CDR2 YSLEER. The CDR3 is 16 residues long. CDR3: CASSQDKRGGMSEQYF. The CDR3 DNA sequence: TGCGCCAGCAGCCAAGATAAGAGGGGAGGAATGAGCGAGCAGTACTTC.

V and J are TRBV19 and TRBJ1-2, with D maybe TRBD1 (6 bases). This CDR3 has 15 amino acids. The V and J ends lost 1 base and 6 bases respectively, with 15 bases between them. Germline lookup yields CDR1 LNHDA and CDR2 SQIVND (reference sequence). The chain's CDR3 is CASSIGEQGRHGYTF. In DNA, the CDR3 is TGTGCCAGTAGTATAGGGGAGCAGGGGCGTCATGGCTACACCTTC.

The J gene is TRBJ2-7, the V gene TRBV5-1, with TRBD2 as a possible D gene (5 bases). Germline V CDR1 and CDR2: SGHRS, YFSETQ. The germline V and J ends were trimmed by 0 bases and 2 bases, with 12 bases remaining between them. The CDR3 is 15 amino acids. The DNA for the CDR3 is TGCGCCAGCAGCTTGGCTGGTGTTAGCGCCTACGAGCAGTACTTC. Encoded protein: CASSLAGVSAYEQYF. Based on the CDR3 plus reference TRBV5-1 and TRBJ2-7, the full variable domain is KAGVTQTPRYLIKTRGQQVTLSCSPISGHRSVSWYQQTPGQGLQFLFEYFSETQRNKGNFPGRFSGRQFSNSRSEMNVSTLELGDSALYLCASSLAGVSAYEQYFGPGTRLTVT.

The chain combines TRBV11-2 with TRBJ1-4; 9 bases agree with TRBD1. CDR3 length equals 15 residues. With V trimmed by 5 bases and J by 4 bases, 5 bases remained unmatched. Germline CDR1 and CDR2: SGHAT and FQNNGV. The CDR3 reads CASSPTGGLNEKLFF. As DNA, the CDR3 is TGTGCCAGCAGCCCTACAGGGGGCCTTAATGAAAAACTGTTTTTT.

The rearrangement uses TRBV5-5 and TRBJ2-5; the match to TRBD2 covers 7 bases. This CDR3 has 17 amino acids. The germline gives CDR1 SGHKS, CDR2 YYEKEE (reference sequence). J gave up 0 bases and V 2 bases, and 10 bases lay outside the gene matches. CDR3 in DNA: TGTGCCAGCAGCTTCTCACCGGGGGGACTGGACCAAGAGACCCAGTACTTC. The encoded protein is CASSFSPGGLDQETQYF.

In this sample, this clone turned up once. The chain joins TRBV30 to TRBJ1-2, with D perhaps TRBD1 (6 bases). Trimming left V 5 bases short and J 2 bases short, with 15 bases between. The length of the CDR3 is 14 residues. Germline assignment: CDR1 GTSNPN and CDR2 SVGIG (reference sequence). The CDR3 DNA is TGTGCCTGGGGACCCGATACAGGGAACTATGGCTACACCTTC. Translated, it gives CAWGPDTGNYGYTF.

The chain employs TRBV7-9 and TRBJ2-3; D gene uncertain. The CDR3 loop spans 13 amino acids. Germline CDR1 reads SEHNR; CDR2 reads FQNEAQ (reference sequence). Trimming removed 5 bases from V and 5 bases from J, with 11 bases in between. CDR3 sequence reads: CASSLSPRDTQYF. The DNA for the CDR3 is TGTGCCAGCAGCCTCTCCCCCCGAGATACGCAGTATTTT.

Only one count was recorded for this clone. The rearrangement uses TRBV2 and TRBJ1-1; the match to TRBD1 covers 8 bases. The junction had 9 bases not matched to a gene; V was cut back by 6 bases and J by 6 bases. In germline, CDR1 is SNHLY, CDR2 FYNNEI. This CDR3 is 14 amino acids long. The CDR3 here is CASRGTGGDPEAFF. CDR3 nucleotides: TGTGCCAGCAGGGGGACAGGCGGAGATCCTGAAGCTTTCTTT. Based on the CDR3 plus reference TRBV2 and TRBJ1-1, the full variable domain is EPEVTQTPSHQVTQMGQEVILRCVPISNHLYFYWYRQILGQKVEFLVSFYNNEISEKSEIFDDQFSVERPDGSNFTLKIRSTKLEDSAMYFCASRGTGGDPEAFFGQGTRLTVV.

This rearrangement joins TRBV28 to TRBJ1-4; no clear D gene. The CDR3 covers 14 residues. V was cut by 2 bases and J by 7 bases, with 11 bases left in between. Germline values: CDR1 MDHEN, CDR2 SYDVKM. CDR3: CASSLDRRLEKLFF. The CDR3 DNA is TGTGCCAGCAGTTTAGATAGGCGGCTTGAAAAACTGTTTTTT.

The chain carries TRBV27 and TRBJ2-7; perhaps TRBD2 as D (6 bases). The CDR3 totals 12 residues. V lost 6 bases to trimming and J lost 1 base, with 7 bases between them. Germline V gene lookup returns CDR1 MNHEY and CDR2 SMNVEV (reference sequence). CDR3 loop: CASRAGSYEQYF. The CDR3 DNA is TGTGCCAGCAGGGCGGGATCCTACGAGCAGTACTTC.

CDR3 protein: CSVDSGIEQFF. In DNA, the CDR3 is TGCAGCGTTGATTCGGGTATTGAGCAGTTCTTC. This chain joins TRBV29-1 and TRBJ2-1; D gene unclear. Trimming pared 3 bases from V and 9 bases from J, leaving 9 bases between. This CDR3 is 11 amino acids long. Looked up from germline, CDR1 is SQVTM and CDR2 is ANQGSEA.

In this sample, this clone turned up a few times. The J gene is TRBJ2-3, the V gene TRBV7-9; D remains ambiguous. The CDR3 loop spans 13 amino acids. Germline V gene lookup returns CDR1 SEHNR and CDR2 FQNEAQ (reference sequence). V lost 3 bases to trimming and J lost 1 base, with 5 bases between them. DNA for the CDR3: TGTGCCAGCAGCTTTCAGGGCACAGATACGCAGTATTTT. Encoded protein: CASSFQGTDTQYF.

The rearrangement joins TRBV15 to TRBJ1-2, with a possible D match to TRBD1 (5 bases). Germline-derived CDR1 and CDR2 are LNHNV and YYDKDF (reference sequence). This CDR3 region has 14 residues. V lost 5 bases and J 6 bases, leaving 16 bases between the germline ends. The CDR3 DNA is TGTGCCACCAGCCCTGGCCCTTCGGGGGATGGCTACACCTTC. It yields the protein CATSPGPSGDGYTF.

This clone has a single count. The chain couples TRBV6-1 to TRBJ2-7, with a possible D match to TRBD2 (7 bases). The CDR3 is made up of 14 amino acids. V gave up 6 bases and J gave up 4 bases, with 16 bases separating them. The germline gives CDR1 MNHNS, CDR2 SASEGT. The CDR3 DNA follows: TGTGCCAGCAGAGAGGGGGGGCGAAGTTACGAGCAGTACTTC. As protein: CASREGGRSYEQYF.

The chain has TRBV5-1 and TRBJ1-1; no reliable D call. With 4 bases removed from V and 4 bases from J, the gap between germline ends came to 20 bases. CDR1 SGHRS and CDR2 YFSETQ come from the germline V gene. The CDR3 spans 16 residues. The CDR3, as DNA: TGCGCCAGCAGCCTAAGTTCCCATGGTTCTAGCACTGAAGCTTTCTTT. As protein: CASSLSSHGSSTEAFF.

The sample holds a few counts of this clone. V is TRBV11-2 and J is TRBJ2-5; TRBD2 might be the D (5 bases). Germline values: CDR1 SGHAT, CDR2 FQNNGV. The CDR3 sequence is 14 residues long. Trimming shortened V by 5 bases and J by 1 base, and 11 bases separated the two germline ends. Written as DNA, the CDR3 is TGTGCCAGCAGCCCAACTAGTTTCCAAGAGACCCAGTACTTC. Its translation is CASSPTSFQETQYF. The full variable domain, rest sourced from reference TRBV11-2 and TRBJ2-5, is EAGVAQSPRYKIIEKRQSVAFWCNPISGHATLYWYQQILGQGPKLLIQFQNNGVVDDSQLPKDRFSAERLKGVDSTLKIQPAKLEDSAVYLCASSPTSFQETQYFGPGTRLLVL.

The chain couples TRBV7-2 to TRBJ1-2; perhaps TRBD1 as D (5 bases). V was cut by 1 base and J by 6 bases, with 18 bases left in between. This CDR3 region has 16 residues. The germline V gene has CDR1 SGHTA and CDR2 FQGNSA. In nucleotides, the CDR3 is TGTGCCAGCAGCTTAGATTGGGCAGGGTTATCCGATGGCTACACCTTC. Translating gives CASSLDWAGLSDGYTF.

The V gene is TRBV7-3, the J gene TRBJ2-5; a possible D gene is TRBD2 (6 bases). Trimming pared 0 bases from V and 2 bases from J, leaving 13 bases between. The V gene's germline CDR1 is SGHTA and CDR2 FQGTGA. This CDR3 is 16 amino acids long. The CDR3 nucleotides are TGTGCCAGCAGCTTAACCCCGACTAGAGGGCAAGAGACCCAGTACTTC. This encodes CASSLTPTRGQETQYF.

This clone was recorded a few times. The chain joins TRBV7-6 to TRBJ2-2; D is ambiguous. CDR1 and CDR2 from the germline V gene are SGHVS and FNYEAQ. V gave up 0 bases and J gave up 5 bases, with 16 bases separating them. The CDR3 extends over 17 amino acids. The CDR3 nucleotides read TGTGCCAGCAGCTTAGCGAGCGAGTCGGTATGGACCGGGGAGCTGTTTTTT. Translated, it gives CASSLASESVWTGELFF.